The TCR beta chain described here comes from a study of cytomegalovirus exposure and HLA in healthy donors. The PCR was carried out with 60 Vbeta primers and 13 Jbeta primers. Profiling relied on immunoSEQ multiplex PCR, and the TCRdb table lists in-frame clones only, not all of them. Of around 150,000 clones in the sample, more than 75% were seen once. The length of the CDR3 is 14 residues. Germline CDR1 SGHTA, CDR2 FQGNSA. The V end lost 2 bases, the J end lost 3 bases, and 11 bases lay between the germline ends. This clone turned up a few times. Source material: PBMCs. The chain carries TRBV7-2 and TRBJ2-7, with a tentative D call TRBD1 (6 bases). The TCR was taken from a man in his thirties or forties in good health and CMV-seronegative. The CDR3 coding sequence is TGTGCCAGCAGCTTATCAACAGGGTTCTACGAGCAGTACTTC. It is translated as CASSLSTGFYEQYF.